The present entry profiles one TCR beta chain with its context. In the original analysis: Quantification of nucleated cells was approximated via reference gene primer amplification. The table came from immunoSEQ multiplex PCR; TCRdb's copy has only in-frame clones and leaves some out. V and J calls and clone size are those listed in that table; D and trimming were worked out from the DNA. Of some 200,000 clones in the sample, around 84% were seen once. This record belongs to a study of blood T cell repertoires in COVID-19. In the study overall: Sites in the United States, Italy and Spain provided acute and convalescent COVID-19 samples. The cDNA or gDNA used as material had been derived from T cells, B-cell-depleted T cells, or PBMCs.

Seattle patient enrollment occurred during active infection, with longitudinal follow-up thereafter. V was cut by 5 bases and J by 6 bases, with 11 bases left in between. Germline V gene lookup returns CDR1 SGHVS and CDR2 FQNEAQ. The CDR3 is 12 amino acids. The sequencing input was peripheral blood. The source of this sequence is an elderly woman with COVID-19, enrolled during active disease. This sequence joins TRBV7-8 and TRBJ2-7; TRBD2 is a possible D gene (6 bases). CDR3 protein: CASSRSGFEQYV. In DNA, the CDR3 is TGTGCCAGCAGCCGGAGCGGGTTCGAGCAGTACGTC.